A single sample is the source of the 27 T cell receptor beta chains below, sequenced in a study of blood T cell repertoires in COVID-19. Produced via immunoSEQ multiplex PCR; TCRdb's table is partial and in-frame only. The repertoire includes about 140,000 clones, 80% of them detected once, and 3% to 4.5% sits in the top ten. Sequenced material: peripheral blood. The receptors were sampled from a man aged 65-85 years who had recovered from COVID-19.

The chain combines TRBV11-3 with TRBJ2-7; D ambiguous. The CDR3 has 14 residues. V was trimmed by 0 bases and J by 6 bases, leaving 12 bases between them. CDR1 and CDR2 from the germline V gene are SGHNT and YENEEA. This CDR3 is CASSLDIHSPEQYF. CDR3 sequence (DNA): TGTGCCAGCAGCTTAGATATCCACTCCCCCGAGCAGTACTTC.

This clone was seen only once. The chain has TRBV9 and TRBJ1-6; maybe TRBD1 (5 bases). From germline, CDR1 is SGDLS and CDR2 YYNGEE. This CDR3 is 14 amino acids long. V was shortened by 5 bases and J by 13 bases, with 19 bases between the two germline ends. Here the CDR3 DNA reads TGTGCCAGCAGAGAGACAGCCACCCTGGGGCCCCTCCACTTT. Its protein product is CASRETATLGPLHF.

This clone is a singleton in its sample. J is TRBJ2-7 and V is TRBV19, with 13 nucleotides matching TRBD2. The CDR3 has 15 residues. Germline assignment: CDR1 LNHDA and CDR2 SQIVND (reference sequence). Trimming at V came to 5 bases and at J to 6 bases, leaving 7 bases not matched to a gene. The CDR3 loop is CASSARTSGSREQYF. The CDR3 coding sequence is TGTGCCAGTAGTGCTCGGACTAGCGGGAGTCGCGAGCAGTACTTC.

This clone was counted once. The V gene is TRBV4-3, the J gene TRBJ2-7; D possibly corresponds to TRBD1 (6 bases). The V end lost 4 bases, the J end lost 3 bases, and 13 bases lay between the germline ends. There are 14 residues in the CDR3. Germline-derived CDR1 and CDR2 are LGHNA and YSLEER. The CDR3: CASSRGTLHYEQYF. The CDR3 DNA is TGCGCCAGCAGCCGAGGGACACTTCACTACGAGCAGTACTTC.

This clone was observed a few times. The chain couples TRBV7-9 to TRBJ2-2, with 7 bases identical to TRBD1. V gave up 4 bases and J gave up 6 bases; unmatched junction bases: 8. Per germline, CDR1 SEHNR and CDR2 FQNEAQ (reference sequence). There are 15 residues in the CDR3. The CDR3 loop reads CASSYRDSPAGELFF. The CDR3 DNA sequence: TGTGCCAGCAGCTACCGGGACAGTCCAGCCGGGGAGCTGTTTTTT.

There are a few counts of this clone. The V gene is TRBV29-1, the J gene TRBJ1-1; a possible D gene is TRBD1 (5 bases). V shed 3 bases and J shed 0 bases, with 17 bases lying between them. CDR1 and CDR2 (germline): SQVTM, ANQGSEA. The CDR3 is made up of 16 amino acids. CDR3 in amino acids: CSVEDGAGQMNTEAFF. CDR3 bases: TGCAGCGTTGAGGACGGGGCGGGGCAGATGAACACTGAAGCTTTCTTT. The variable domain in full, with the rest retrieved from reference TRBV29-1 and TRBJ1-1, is SAVISQKPSRDICQRGTSLTIQCQVDSQVTMMFWYRQQPGQSLTLIATANQGSEATYESGFVIDKFPISRPNLTFSTLTVSNMSPEDSSIYLCSVEDGAGQMNTEAFFGQGTRLTVV.

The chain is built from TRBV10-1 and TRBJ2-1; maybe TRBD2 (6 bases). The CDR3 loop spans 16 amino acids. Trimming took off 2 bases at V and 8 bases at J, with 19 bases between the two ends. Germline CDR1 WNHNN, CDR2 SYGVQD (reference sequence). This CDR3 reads CASSERLAPPGDEQFF. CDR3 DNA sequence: TGCGCCAGCAGTGAGAGGCTAGCGCCGCCGGGGGATGAGCAGTTCTTC.

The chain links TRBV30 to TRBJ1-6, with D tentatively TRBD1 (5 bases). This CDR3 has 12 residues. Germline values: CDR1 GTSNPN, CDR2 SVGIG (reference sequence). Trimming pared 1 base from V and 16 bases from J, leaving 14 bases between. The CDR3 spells CAWSEKAGGLHF. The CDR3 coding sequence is TGTGCCTGGAGTGAGAAGGCTGGGGGGCTCCACTTT.

DNA of the CDR3: TGTGCCAGCTCACCGAGACAGGGGAGGACCGGGGAGCTGTTTTTT. Translated: CASSPRQGRTGELFF. This chain uses TRBV18 with TRBJ2-2, with 8 bases that match TRBD1. The CDR3 is 15 amino acids. V lost 3 bases, J lost 5 bases, and 5 bases stayed unmatched. Germline V gives CDR1 KGHSH, CDR2 LQKENI.

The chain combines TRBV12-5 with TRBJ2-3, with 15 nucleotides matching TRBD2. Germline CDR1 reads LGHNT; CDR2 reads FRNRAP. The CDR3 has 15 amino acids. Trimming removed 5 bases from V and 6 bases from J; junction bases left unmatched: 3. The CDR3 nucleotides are TGTGCTAGTGGTAGCGGGACTAGCGGGAGGGATACGCAGTATTTT. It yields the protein CASGSGTSGRDTQYF.

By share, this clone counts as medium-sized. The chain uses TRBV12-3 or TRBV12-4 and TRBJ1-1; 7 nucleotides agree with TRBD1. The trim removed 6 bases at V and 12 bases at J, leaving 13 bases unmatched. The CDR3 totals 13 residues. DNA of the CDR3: TGTGCCAGCAGCTCCACAGGGGCCCGGAATACTTTCTTT. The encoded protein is CASSSTGARNTFF.

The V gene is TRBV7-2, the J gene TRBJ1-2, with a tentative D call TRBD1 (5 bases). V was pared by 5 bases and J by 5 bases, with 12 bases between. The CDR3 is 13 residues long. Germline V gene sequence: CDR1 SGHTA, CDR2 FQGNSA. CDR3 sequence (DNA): TGTGCCAGCAGCCTGACAGACCAATATGGCTACACCTTC. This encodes CASSLTDQYGYTF.

This chain's CDR3 is CASSHTDSYEQYF. CDR3 nucleotides: TGTGCCAGCAGTCATACTGACAGCTACGAGCAGTACTTC. This chain links TRBV27 with TRBJ2-7; a possible D gene is TRBD1 (5 bases). Germline V gene sequence: CDR1 MNHEY, CDR2 SMNVEV (reference sequence). This CDR3 has 13 residues. Trimming took 5 bases from V and 3 from J, leaving 11 bases between them.

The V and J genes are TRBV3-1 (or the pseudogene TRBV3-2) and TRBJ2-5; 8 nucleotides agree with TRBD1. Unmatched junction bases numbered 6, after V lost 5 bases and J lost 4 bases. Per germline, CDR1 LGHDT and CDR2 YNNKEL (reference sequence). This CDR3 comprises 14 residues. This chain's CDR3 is CASSSGQGLETQYF. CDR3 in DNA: TGTGCCAGCAGCTCCGGACAGGGTTTAGAGACCCAGTACTTC.

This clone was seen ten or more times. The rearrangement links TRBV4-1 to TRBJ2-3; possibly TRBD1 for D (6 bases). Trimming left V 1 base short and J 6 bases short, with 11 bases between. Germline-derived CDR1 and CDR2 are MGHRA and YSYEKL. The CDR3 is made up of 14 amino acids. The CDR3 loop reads CASSQGPGADTQYF. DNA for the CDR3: TGCGCCAGCAGCCAAGGGCCAGGGGCTGATACGCAGTATTTT.

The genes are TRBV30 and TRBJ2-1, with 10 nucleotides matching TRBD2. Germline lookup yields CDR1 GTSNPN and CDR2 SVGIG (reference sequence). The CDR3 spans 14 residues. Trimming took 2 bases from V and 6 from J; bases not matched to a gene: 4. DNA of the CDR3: TGTGCCTGGAGTCCACTAGCGGGATTCAATGAGCAGTTCTTC. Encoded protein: CAWSPLAGFNEQFF. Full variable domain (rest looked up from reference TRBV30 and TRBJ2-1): SQTIHQWPATLVQPVGSPLSLECTVEGTSNPNLYWYRQAAGRGLQLLFYSVGIGQISSEVPQNLSASRPQDRQFILSSKKLLLSDSGFYLCAWSPLAGFNEQFFGPGTRLTVL.

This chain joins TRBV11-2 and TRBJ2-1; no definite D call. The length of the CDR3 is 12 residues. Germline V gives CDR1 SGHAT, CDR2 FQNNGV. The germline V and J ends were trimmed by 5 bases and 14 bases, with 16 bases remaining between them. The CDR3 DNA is TGTGCCAGCAGCCCATACGTGGTTGGAGAGTTCTTC. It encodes CASSPYVVGEFF.

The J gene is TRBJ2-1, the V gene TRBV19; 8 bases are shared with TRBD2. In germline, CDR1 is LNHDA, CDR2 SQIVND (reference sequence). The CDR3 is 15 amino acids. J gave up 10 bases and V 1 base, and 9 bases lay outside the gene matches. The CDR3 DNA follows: TGTGCCAGTAGTATAGGAAGCGGGAGAGTCGGGGAGCAGTTCTTC. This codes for CASSIGSGRVGEQFF.

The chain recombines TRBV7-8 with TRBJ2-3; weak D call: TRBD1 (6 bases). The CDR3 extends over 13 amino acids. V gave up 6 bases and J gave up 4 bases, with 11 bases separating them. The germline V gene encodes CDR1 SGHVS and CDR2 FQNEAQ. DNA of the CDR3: TGTGCCAGCAGGAACAGGGTTCCAGATACGCAGTATTTT. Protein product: CASRNRVPDTQYF.

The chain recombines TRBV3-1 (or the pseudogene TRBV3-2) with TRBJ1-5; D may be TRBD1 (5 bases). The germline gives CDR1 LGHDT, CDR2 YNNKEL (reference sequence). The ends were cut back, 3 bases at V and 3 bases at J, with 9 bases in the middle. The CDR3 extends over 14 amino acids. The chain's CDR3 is CASSQDTSNQPQHF. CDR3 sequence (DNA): TGTGCCAGCAGCCAGGACACATCCAATCAGCCCCAGCATTTT.

CDR3 in DNA: TGTGCCAGCAGCTTCGGTCTAGCTCCCCACGAGCAGTACTTC. This gives the protein CASSFGLAPHEQYF. The chain has TRBV13 and TRBJ2-7; D is possibly TRBD2 (5 bases). Deletions cut 3 bases from V and 5 bases from J, with 14 bases between. The CDR3 spans 14 residues. Germline V lookup: CDR1 PRHDT, CDR2 FYEKMQ (reference sequence).

The CDR3 nucleotides are TGCGCCAGCAGCCCCAGGGAAGGTAATGAAAAACTGTTTTTT. Translation gives CASSPREGNEKLFF. V is TRBV5-1 and J is TRBJ1-4; tentatively, D is TRBD1 (5 bases). The ends were cut back, 4 bases at V and 4 bases at J, with 11 bases in the middle. In germline, CDR1 is SGHRS, CDR2 YFSETQ. This CDR3 contains 14 residues. Full variable domain (rest looked up from reference TRBV5-1 and TRBJ1-4): KAGVTQTPRYLIKTRGQQVTLSCSPISGHRSVSWYQQTPGQGLQFLFEYFSETQRNKGNFPGRFSGRQFSNSRSEMNVSTLELGDSALYLCASSPREGNEKLFFGSGTQLSVL.

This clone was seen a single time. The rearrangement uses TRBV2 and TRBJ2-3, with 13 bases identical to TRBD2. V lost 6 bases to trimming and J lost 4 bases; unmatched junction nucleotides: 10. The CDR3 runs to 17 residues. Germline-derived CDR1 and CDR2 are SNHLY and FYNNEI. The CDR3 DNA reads TGTGCCAGCAGCCCCAGGGGACTAGCGGGAAACTCAGATACGCAGTATTTT. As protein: CASSPRGLAGNSDTQYF.

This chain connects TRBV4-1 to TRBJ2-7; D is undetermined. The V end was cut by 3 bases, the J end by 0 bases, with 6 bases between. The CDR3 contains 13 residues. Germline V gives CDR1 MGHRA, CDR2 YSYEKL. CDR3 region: CASSHGTSYEQYF. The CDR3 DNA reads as TGCGCCAGCAGCCACGGTACCTCCTACGAGCAGTACTTC.

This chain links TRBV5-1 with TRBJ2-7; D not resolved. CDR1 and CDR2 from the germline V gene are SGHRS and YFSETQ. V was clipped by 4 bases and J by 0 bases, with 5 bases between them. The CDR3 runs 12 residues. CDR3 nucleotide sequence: TGCGCCAGCAGCCTAAGCTCCTACGAGCAGTACTTC. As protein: CASSLSSYEQYF.

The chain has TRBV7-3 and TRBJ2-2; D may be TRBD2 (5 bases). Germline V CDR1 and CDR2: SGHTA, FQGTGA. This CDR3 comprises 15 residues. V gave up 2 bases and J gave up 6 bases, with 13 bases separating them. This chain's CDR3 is CASSLFTGLPGELFF. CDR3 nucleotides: TGTGCCAGCAGCTTATTTACGGGGTTGCCCGGGGAGCTGTTTTTT.

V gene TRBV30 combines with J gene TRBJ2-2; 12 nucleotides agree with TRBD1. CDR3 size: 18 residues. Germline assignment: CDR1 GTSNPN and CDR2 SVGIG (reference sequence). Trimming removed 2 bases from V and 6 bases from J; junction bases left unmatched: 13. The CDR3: CAWSNLHGTGGFPGELFF. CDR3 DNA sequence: TGTGCCTGGAGTAACTTACATGGGACAGGGGGCTTCCCCGGGGAGCTGTTTTTT.